This is a list of T cell receptor beta chains from one sample in a study of cytomegalovirus exposure and HLA in healthy donors. Produced via immunoSEQ multiplex PCR; TCRdb's table is partial and in-frame only. The data contain fewer than 200,000 clones, more than 70% of them singletons. What was sequenced was PBMCs. The receptors come from a male donor in good health and CMV-seronegative. Each CDR3 is given with its conserved first and last residue. The D gene is left open where the match is weak. The size field is filled for only some rows; it gives once, few, many or a size class.

V	D	size	J	DNA	CDR3
TRBV9	TRBD2	.	TRBJ2-1	TGTGCCAGCACCCTTGGAGGGACTAGCACCAATGAGCAGTTCTTC	CASTLGGTSTNEQFF
TRBV18	.	.	TRBJ2-7	TGTGCCAGCTCACCACCTTCGGGAGCGGCCTACGAGCAGTACTTC	CASSPPSGAAYEQYF
TRBV28	.	.	TRBJ2-3	TGTGCCAGCAAAGCTTGGACAACAGATACGCAGTATTTT	CASKAWTTDTQYF
TRBV7-2	.	.	TRBJ2-3	TGTGCCAGCAGCTTAGGTGGGGCCACAGATACGCAGTATTTT	CASSLGGATDTQYF
TRBV9	.	.	TRBJ1-1	TGTGCCAGCAGCAAGACAGATGAGTTCACTGAAGCTTTCTTT	CASSKTDEFTEAFF
TRBV4-1	.	.	TRBJ1-1	TGCGCCAGCAGCCCGGGGTTTAGGACGGAGAACACTGAAGCTTTCTTT	CASSPGFRTENTEAFF
TRBV7-9	.	once	TRBJ2-5	TGTGCCAGCAGCTTAGAGACGGGAACCTATCAAGAGACCCAGTACTTC	CASSLETGTYQETQYF
TRBV15	.	.	TRBJ2-2	TGTGCCACCAGCAGAGCTCTCGGGGAGCTGTTTTTT	CATSRALGELFF
TRBV15	TRBD2	.	TRBJ2-3	TGTGCCACCAGCGTAAGGAGCGGGGGGCCGGATACGCAGTATTTT	CATSVRSGGPDTQYF
TRBV28	TRBD1	.	TRBJ1-1	TGTGCCACAGGACAGGGAGGGCCCGACACTGAAGCTTTCTTT	CATGQGGPDTEAFF
TRBV6-5	TRBD1	.	TRBJ1-1	TGTGCCAGCAGACCGCCGACAGGGATTCCTGAAGCTTTCTTT	CASRPPTGIPEAFF
TRBV9	TRBD2	.	TRBJ2-1	TGTGCCAGCAGCGCTAGCGGGGGCTACAATGAGCAGTTCTTC	CASSASGGYNEQFF
TRBV6-5	TRBD1	.	TRBJ1-2	TGTGCCAGCAGTTACTCTACAGGGGGCGATAGCTATGGCTACACCTTC	CASSYSTGGDSYGYTF
TRBV5-4	.	.	TRBJ2-5	TGTGCCAGCAGCGTAGAAGAGACCCAGTACTTC	CASSVEETQYF
TRBV6-4	.	few	TRBJ1-1	TGTGCCAGGAGACTGGACCGGGGAGGCACTGAAGCTTTCTTT	CARRLDRGGTEAFF
TRBV4-1	.	.	TRBJ2-7	TGCGCCAGCAGCCAAGGCCGCCCCCAAGGTGTACAGAACGAGCAGTACTTC	CASSQGRPQGVQNEQYF
TRBV4-2	TRBD2	.	TRBJ2-7	TGTGCCAGCAGCCAAGGGGGGACTAACCTCTACGAGCAGTACTTC	CASSQGGTNLYEQYF
TRBV9	.	.	TRBJ1-1	TGTGCCAGCAGCGTAGGGGGGCCTTTGAACACTGAAGCTTTCTTT	CASSVGGPLNTEAFF
TRBV6-1	.	.	TRBJ2-3	TGTGCCAGCAGTGGAGGGACAGATACGCAGTATTTT	CASSGGTDTQYF
TRBV6-1	.	.	TRBJ2-1	TGTGCCAGCAGTTTGTCCCTCCCGGATGAGCAGTTCTTC	CASSLSLPDEQFF
TRBV7-2	.	.	TRBJ2-1	TGTGCCAGCAGCTTAAATCGGTATGAGCAGTTCTTC	CASSLNRYEQFF
TRBV11-2	TRBD2	.	TRBJ2-7	TGTGCCAGCAGCTCCAACCCCACACTAGCGGGGGAACTGTACTTC	CASSSNPTLAGELYF
TRBV6-1	.	.	TRBJ2-1	TGTGCCAGCACCACGGACAGCTACAATGAGCAGTTCTTC	CASTTDSYNEQFF
TRBV19	TRBD1	.	TRBJ1-2	TGTGCCAGTAGTGCCCAGGGGGGTAACTATGGCTACACCTTC	CASSAQGGNYGYTF
TRBV5-1	TRBD1	.	TRBJ2-2	TGCGCCAGCAGCGCGACAGGGATAAGCACCGGGGAGCTGTTTTTT	CASSATGISTGELFF
TRBV10-3	.	.	TRBJ2-7	TGTGCCATCAGTGAGTCAGCAGGGTCTACCTACGAGCAGTACTTC	CAISESAGSTYEQYF
TRBV6-1	.	.	TRBJ1-4	TGTGCCAGCCTGCGAGGGCCCAATGAAAAACTGTTTTTT	CASLRGPNEKLFF
TRBV5-4	.	.	TRBJ1-6	TGTGCCAGCAGCTTGTTGGGAGAGTCACCCCTCCACTTT	CASSLLGESPLHF
TRBV28	.	few	TRBJ1-2	TGTGCCAGCAGTTTGGCGGCTTTTAACTATGGCTACACCTTC	CASSLAAFNYGYTF
TRBV9	TRBD1	.	TRBJ2-7	TGTGCCAGCAGCGGAGGGACAGGGACGGACGAGCAGTACTTC	CASSGGTGTDEQYF
TRBV5-4	.	.	TRBJ2-5	TGTGCCAGCAGCGGGGGGGGACACAACCAAGAGACCCAGTACTTC	CASSGGGHNQETQYF
TRBV11-2	TRBD2	.	TRBJ2-2	TGTGCCAGCAGCCTTCGCCAGCGGGAGAGAAACACCGGGGAGCTGTTTTTT	CASSLRQRERNTGELFF
TRBV2	.	.	TRBJ1-6	TGTGCCAGCACTGGATCGAGGACAGATAATTCACCCCTCCACTTT	CASTGSRTDNSPLHF
TRBV19	.	.	TRBJ1-4	TGTGCCAGTAGTCAAAGCCCAGGGAATGAAAAACTGTTTTTT	CASSQSPGNEKLFF
TRBV5-6	TRBD1	few	TRBJ1-5	TGTGCCAGCAGCTCCGGGACAGGCAATCAGCCCCAGCATTTT	CASSSGTGNQPQHF
TRBV18	.	few	TRBJ1-3	TGTGCCAGCTCACCGGGCCTGAGCTCTGGAAACACCATATATTTT	CASSPGLSSGNTIYF
TRBV7-2	.	.	TRBJ1-5	TGTGCCAGCAGCTTACGTGGCAATCAGCCCCAGCATTTT	CASSLRGNQPQHF
TRBV9	TRBD2	.	TRBJ2-3	TGTGCCAGCAGCCCTATTAGCGGGAGTCCAGATACGCAGTATTTT	CASSPISGSPDTQYF
TRBV4-3	.	.	TRBJ1-1	TGCGCCAGCAGCCAAGATACCCAACCTGGAGCGGGGAGGACCACTGAAGCTTTCTTT	CASSQDTQPGAGRTTEAFF
TRBV5-6	TRBD1	.	TRBJ2-7	TGTGCCAGCAGCTGGACAGGCCTCTACGAGCAGTACTTC	CASSWTGLYEQYF
TRBV2	.	.	TRBJ1-5	TGTGCCAGCAGTGAACCGGGGGGCGAGATGCCCCAGCATTTT	CASSEPGGEMPQHF
TRBV6-1	.	.	TRBJ2-7	TGTGCCAGCAGTGAAGCGCCCCCCCAACAGGGATTTACCTACGAGCAGTACTTC	CASSEAPPQQGFTYEQYF
TRBV4-2	.	.	TRBJ1-5	TGTGCCAGCAGCCAAGATTTAATTCAGCCCCAGCATTTT	CASSQDLIQPQHF